The rows below give T cell receptor beta chains drawn from one sample of a study of CD8+ T cells in alopecia areata. Generated by immunoSEQ multiplex PCR, the TCRdb table keeps only in-frame clones and is missing some. The repertoire has roughly 150,000 clones, around two thirds of them found once; the top ten carry 36%. The specimen sequenced was CD8+ T cells sorted from blood. The receptors originated from a human donor in good health. Each CDR3 is given with its conserved first and last residue. The D gene is left open where the match is weak. Clone size is shown for a subset of rows, as once, few, many or a class of expanded clone.

size	V	D	J	CDR3	DNA
.	TRBV20-1	.	TRBJ1-2	CSPGYGYTF	TGCAGTCCAGGCTATGGCTACACCTTC
.	TRBV19	TRBD1	TRBJ2-1	CASSIPGTGVYNEQFF	TGTGCCAGTAGTATACCCGGGACAGGGGTTTACAATGAGCAGTTCTTC
.	TRBV4-2	TRBD2	TRBJ2-1	CASSQEPSGNHEQFF	TGTGCCAGCAGCCAAGAGCCTAGCGGGAACCATGAGCAGTTCTTC
.	TRBV30	.	TRBJ1-1	CAWSQGRRTEAFF	TGTGCCTGGAGTCAGGGCAGGAGGACTGAAGCTTTCTTT
.	TRBV5-1	.	TRBJ2-4	CASSSGTPELDLAKNIQYF	TGCGCCAGCAGCTCGGGGACTCCAGAATTGGATCTAGCCAAAAACATTCAGTACTTC
few	TRBV2	.	TRBJ2-1	CATGSSYNEQFF	TGTGCCACAGGGAGCTCCTACAATGAGCAGTTCTTC
few	TRBV29-1	.	TRBJ2-7	CSVVYRDRYEQYF	TGCAGCGTAGTCTACAGGGACCGCTACGAGCAGTACTTC
few	TRBV29-1	.	TRBJ2-7	CSVEGLYQAIPYEQYF	TGCAGCGTTGAAGGTCTTTACCAGGCGATACCCTACGAGCAGTACTTC
.	TRBV19	.	TRBJ2-5	CASSTQTDGQETQYF	TGTGCCAGTAGTACGCAGACCGACGGCCAAGAGACCCAGTACTTC
few	TRBV29-1	.	TRBJ1-2	CSVESRTDGYTF	TGCAGCGTTGAGTCCAGGACAGACGGCTACACCTTC
few	TRBV11-1	TRBD2	TRBJ2-5	CASSASSGSLLQGETQYF	TGTGCCAGCAGCGCGTCTAGCGGGAGCCTCCTCCAGGGAGAGACCCAGTACTTC
.	TRBV5-4	.	TRBJ2-7	CASSSGPSSYEQYF	TGTGCCAGCAGCTCGGGGCCTAGCTCCTACGAGCAGTACTTC
.	TRBV5-6	.	TRBJ2-3	CASSFTDTQYF	TGTGCCAGCAGCTTTACAGATACGCAGTATTTT
.	TRBV5-1	TRBD1	TRBJ1-1	CASSQGTGDTEAFF	TGCGCCAGCAGCCAGGGGACAGGGGACACTGAAGCTTTCTTT
few	TRBV29-1	TRBD2	TRBJ2-7	CSVGVAGTEQYF	TGCAGCGTGGGCGTAGCGGGAACGGAGCAGTACTTC
.	TRBV6-9	TRBD2	TRBJ2-7	CASSYQGLAGGEQYF	TGTGCCAGCAGTTATCAGGGACTAGCGGGAGGGGAGCAGTACTTC
few	TRBV19	.	TRBJ1-1	CASSLRPNTEAFF	TGTGCCAGTAGTTTGAGGCCGAACACTGAAGCTTTCTTT
.	TRBV5-1	.	TRBJ1-2	CASQPATGQDYTF	TGCGCCAGCCAACCCGCGACAGGTCAGGACTACACCTTC
.	TRBV29-1	.	TRBJ2-2	CSVGSGANTGELFF	TGCAGCGTTGGTAGCGGAGCTAACACCGGGGAGCTGTTTTTT
.	TRBV25-1	TRBD1	TRBJ2-2	CASSVTRDSTGELFF	TGTGCCAGCAGTGTAACCCGGGACAGCACCGGGGAGCTGTTTTTT
.	TRBV7-8	.	TRBJ2-5	CASSLFLKGWEETQYF	TGTGCCAGCAGCTTGTTCCTTAAGGGGTGGGAAGAGACCCAGTACTTC
many	TRBV15	.	TRBJ1-3	CATSRDSARNTIYF	TGTGCCACCAGCAGAGATAGTGCCAGAAACACCATATATTTT
few	TRBV25-1	TRBD1	TRBJ2-2	CASRTGRTGELFF	TGTGCCAGCAGGACAGGGAGAACCGGGGAGCTGTTTTTT
.	TRBV15	TRBD2	TRBJ2-5	CATSRATGRRETQYF	TGTGCCACCAGCAGAGCCACCGGGAGGCGGGAGACCCAGTACTTC
once	TRBV30	.	TRBJ2-7	CAWSVPGAYEQYF	TGTGCCTGGAGTGTTCCGGGAGCCTACGAGCAGTACTTC
once	TRBV2	TRBD2	TRBJ2-1	CASRERTSGHNEQFF	TGTGCCAGCAGAGAGAGGACTAGCGGTCACAATGAGCAGTTCTTC
.	TRBV29-1	TRBD2	TRBJ2-5	CSVVLAGTQETQYF	TGCAGCGTTGTCCTAGCGGGGACCCAAGAGACCCAGTACTTC
.	TRBV7-9	TRBD2	TRBJ2-5	CASSSGLAVEETQYF	TGTGCCAGCAGCTCGGGACTAGCGGTAGAAGAGACCCAGTACTTC
.	TRBV2	TRBD2	TRBJ2-3	CASSVERERVSTDTQYF	TGTGCCAGCAGTGTTGAGCGGGAGAGGGTTAGCACAGATACGCAGTATTTT
.	TRBV29-1	.	TRBJ2-7	CSVETGLGVEQYF	TGCAGCGTGGAGACGGGGTTAGGGGTGGAGCAGTACTTC
.	TRBV6-5	.	TRBJ2-7	CASSYEGYEQYF	TGTGCCAGCAGTTACGAGGGATACGAGCAGTACTTC
few	TRBV2	TRBD2	TRBJ2-5	CASSENGLAVRDQYF	TGTGCCAGCAGTGAAAACGGACTAGCGGTCCGGGACCAGTACTTC
.	TRBV12-5	TRBD2	TRBJ2-2	CASGLEALAGGPSTGELFF	TGTGCTAGTGGTTTGGAAGCCCTAGCGGGAGGGCCGAGCACCGGGGAGCTGTTTTTT
.	TRBV19	TRBD1	TRBJ1-1	CATRDRGPTEAFF	TGTGCCACCCGGGACAGGGGACCCACTGAAGCTTTCTTT
.	TRBV29-1	TRBD2	TRBJ2-5	CSVVPTSGRNGETQYF	TGCAGCGTTGTTCCGACTAGCGGGAGAAATGGAGAGACCCAGTACTTC
.	TRBV7-8	TRBD2	TRBJ2-1	CASSSGLASEQFF	TGTGCCAGCAGCTCGGGACTAGCGAGTGAGCAGTTCTTC
.	TRBV27	.	TRBJ2-7	CASSFIGRGEQYF	TGTGCCAGCAGTTTCATTGGTCGTGGAGAGCAGTACTTC
.	TRBV6-5	TRBD2	TRBJ2-1	CASTSSGGNEQFF	TGTGCCAGCACCTCTAGCGGGGGGAATGAGCAGTTCTTC
few	TRBV27	.	TRBJ2-2	CATSFLGGELFF	TGTGCCACCTCATTCCTTGGCGGGGAGCTGTTTTTT
.	TRBV13	.	TRBJ2-3	CASILVRDSDTQYF	.
.	TRBV5-4	TRBD1	TRBJ2-1	CASSSPGTGLDEQFF	TGTGCCAGCAGCTCGCCCGGGACAGGGTTGGATGAGCAGTTCTTC
.	TRBV4-1	.	TRBJ1-5	CASSQDLSGKSQHF	TGCGCCAGCAGCCAAGATTTGTCAGGGAAATCCCAGCATTTT
.	TRBV4-1	.	TRBJ1-2	CASSQELWNGYTF	TGCGCCAGCAGCCAAGAGCTATGGAATGGCTACACCTTC
few	TRBV7-6	.	TRBJ2-1	CASSEGVSADRGDNEQFF	TGTGCCAGCAGCGAGGGGGTATCAGCGGACCGAGGGGACAATGAGCAGTTCTTC
.	TRBV4-1	TRBD1	TRBJ2-4	CASSQETGGLAKNIQYF	TGCGCCAGCAGCCAAGAGACAGGGGGACTAGCCAAAAACATTCAGTACTTC
once	TRBV4-1	TRBD1	TRBJ2-7	CASSVRQGNYEQYF	TGCGCCAGCAGCGTCCGACAGGGTAACTACGAGCAGTACTTC
.	TRBV5-1	.	TRBJ1-1	CASSGDLNTEAFF	TGCGCCAGCAGCGGGGACCTGAACACTGAAGCTTTCTTT
few	TRBV29-1	.	TRBJ1-1	CSVGGGVMNTEAFF	TGCAGCGTTGGAGGGGGGGTCATGAACACTGAAGCTTTCTTT
once	TRBV6-1	.	TRBJ2-7	CASSAQGLYEQYF	TGTGCCAGCAGTGCGCAGGGATTATACGAGCAGTACTTC
.	TRBV4-2	.	TRBJ2-3	CASSQAVGGVVTDTQYF	TGTGCCAGCAGCCAAGCTGTCGGGGGAGTCGTAACAGATACGCAGTATTTT
.	TRBV10-3	.	TRBJ2-7	CAISEDRADYEQYF	TGTGCCATCAGTGAGGATCGGGCAGACTACGAGCAGTACTTC
few	TRBV7-9	TRBD1	TRBJ2-2	CASRPDRGAGELFF	TGTGCCAGCCGTCCGGACAGGGGAGCCGGGGAGCTGTTTTTT
.	TRBV27	.	TRBJ1-1	CASSFSRMNTEAFF	TGTGCCAGCAGTTTTTCGCGAATGAACACTGAAGCTTTCTTT
.	TRBV29-1	.	TRBJ1-1	CSVYRVKTEAFF	TGCAGCGTTTACAGGGTGAAAACTGAAGCTTTCTTT
once	TRBV27	TRBD1	TRBJ2-7	CASRDRIGVFYEQYF	TGTGCCAGCAGGGACAGGATTGGTGTTTTCTACGAGCAGTACTTC
once	TRBV7-8	.	TRBJ1-1	CASSFGLNTEAFF	TGTGCCAGCAGTTTCGGCCTGAACACTGAAGCTTTCTTT
once	TRBV14	.	TRBJ2-1	CASTLGSYNEQFF	TGTGCCAGCACTCTGGGGTCCTACAATGAGCAGTTCTTC